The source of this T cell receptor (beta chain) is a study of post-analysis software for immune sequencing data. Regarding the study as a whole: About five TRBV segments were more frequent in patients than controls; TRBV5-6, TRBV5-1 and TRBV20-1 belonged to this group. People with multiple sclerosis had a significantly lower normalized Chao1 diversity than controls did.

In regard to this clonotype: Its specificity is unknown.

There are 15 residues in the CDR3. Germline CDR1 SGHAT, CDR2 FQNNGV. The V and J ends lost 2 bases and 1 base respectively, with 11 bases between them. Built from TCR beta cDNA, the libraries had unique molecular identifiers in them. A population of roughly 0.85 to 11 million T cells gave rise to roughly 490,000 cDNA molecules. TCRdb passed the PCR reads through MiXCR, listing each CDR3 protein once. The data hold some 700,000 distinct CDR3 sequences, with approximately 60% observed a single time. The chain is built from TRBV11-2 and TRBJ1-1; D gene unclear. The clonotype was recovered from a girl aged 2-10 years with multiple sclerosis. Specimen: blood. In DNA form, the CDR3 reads TGTGCCAGCAGCTTATTAGGGAGGAGGAACACTGAAGCTTTCTTT. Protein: CASSLLGRRNTEAFF.